This T cell receptor (beta chain) is drawn from a study of blood T cells in healthy people across ages. Study details: Capture by template switching was about one barcoded beta molecule per two T cells.

Researchers collected around 11 milliliters of peripheral blood from every single donor. The second PCR ran about 6 to 12 cycles with a sample-barcoded 5' primer and J-beta primers. Each single sample gave us at least 3 million CDR3-containing paired-end reads. One entry per CDR3 protein, called by TCRdb with MiXCR from the 5' RACE reads. The sample carries more than 650,000 distinct CDR3 sequences, 22% recorded once. The sequence was obtained from a man in his 70s in good health. The sequencing sample was made of blood.

CDR3 sequence (DNA): TGTGCCAGCAGCCAAGCCAGCGCGACCTCTGAGACCCAGTACTTC. Translating it yields CASSQASATSETQYF. V usage is TRBV4-2 and J usage is TRBJ2-5; no firm D call. Germline loops: CDR1 LGHNA, CDR2 YNFKEQ. Trimming took 1 base from V and 5 from J, leaving 14 bases between them. CDR3 length: 15 amino acids.